These 2 T cell receptor beta chains originate from one sample sequenced in a study of neurological immune-mediated disorders. TCRdb analysed the 5' RACE reads with MiXCR anew, one entry per CDR3 protein. There are around 38,000 distinct CDR3 sequences in the sample; about 14% occur only once, and approximately 3.5% lies in the top ten. The sample consisted of CD4+ T cells from blood. The receptors were sampled from a woman aged 55 to 70 with HTLV-1-associated myelopathy (HAM/TSP).

The J gene is TRBJ2-2, the V gene TRBV11-2; tentative D call: TRBD2 (5 bases). Germline V CDR1 and CDR2: SGHAT, FQNNGV. This CDR3 contains 18 residues. Trimming cost V 4 bases and J 3 bases, with 21 bases left between them. CDR3 DNA: TGTGCCAGCAGCTCAAGATGGGTGGCGGGTCCTTACACCGGGGAGCTGTTTTTT. It specifies CASSSRWVAGPYTGELFF.

This clonotype has ten or more counts. Written as DNA, the CDR3 is TGTGCCAGCAGCCAAGAGGACAGGGGGTATGGCTACACCTTC. It specifies CASSQEDRGYGYTF. J is TRBJ1-2 and V is TRBV4-2; TRBD1 agrees at 10 bases. Trimming cost V 0 bases and J 5 bases; bases outside gene matches: 0. Germline values: CDR1 LGHNA, CDR2 YNFKEQ. The CDR3 has 14 amino acids.